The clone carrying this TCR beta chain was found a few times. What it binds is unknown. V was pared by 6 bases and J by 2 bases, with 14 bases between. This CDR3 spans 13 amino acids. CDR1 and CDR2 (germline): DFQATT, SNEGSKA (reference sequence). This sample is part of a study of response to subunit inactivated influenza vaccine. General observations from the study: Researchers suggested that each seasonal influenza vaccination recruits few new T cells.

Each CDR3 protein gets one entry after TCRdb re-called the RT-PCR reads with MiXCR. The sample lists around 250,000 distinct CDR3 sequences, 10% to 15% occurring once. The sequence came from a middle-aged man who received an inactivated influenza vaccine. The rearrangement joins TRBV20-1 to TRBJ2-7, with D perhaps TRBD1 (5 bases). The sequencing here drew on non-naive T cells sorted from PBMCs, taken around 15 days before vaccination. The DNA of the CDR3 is TGCAGTGCGGCCAGGGATAGCCCCTACGAGCAGTACTTC. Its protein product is CSAARDSPYEQYF.